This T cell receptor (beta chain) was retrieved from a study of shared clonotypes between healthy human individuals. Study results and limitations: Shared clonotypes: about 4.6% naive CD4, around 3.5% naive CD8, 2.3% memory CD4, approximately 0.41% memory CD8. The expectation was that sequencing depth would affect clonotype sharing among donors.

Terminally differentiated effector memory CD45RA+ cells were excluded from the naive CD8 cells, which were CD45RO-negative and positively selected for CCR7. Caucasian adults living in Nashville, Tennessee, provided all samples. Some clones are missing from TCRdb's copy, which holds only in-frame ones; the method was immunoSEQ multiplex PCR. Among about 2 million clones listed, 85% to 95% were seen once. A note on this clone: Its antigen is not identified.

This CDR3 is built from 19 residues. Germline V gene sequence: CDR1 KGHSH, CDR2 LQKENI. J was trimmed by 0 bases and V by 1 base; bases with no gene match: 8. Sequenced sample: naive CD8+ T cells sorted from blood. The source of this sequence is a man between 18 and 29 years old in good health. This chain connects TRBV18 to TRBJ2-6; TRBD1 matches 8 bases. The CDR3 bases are TGTGCCAGCTCACCACTCCTGGACAGGGCGCTCTCTGGGGCCAACGTCCTGACTTTC. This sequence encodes CASSPLLDRALSGANVLTF.